What follows are 3 T cell receptor beta chains derived from one specimen sequenced in a study of control samples from healthy donors and cancer patients. TCRdb keeps only in-frame clones here, not all; method: immunoSEQ multiplex PCR. The sample contains some 200,000 clones, roughly 91% of which appear only once. The source material was blood. The receptors shown here come from a young woman in good health.

The CDR3 here is CASSSTSGGATGELFF. The CDR3 DNA is TGTGCCAGCAGTTCCACTAGCGGGGGGGCCACCGGGGAGCTGTTTTTT. This chain uses TRBV7-3 with TRBJ2-2, with TRBD2 matching 13 bases. CDR1 is SGHTA, CDR2 FQGTGA, per germline. V was clipped by 6 bases and J by 4 bases; unmatched bases: 5. CDR3 length: 16 amino acids.

The rearrangement uses TRBV10-3 and TRBJ2-2; D is undetermined. Germline V lookup: CDR1 ENHRY, CDR2 SYGVKD. V gave up 5 bases and J gave up 7 bases, with 14 bases separating them. The CDR3 length is 14 residues. This CDR3 is CAISPAVVGGELFF. For the CDR3, the DNA is TGTGCCATCAGTCCAGCCGTCGTGGGCGGGGAGCTGTTTTTT.

The chain combines TRBV29-1 with TRBJ2-7; 7 bases agree with TRBD1. The CDR3 extends over 14 amino acids. The germline CDR1 and CDR2 sequences are SQVTM and ANQGSEA. V gave up 5 bases and J gave up 3 bases; unmatched junction bases: 10. The CDR3 sequence: CSVPADRWGYEQYF. CDR3 sequence (DNA): TGCAGCGTTCCCGCGGACAGGTGGGGCTACGAGCAGTACTTC.